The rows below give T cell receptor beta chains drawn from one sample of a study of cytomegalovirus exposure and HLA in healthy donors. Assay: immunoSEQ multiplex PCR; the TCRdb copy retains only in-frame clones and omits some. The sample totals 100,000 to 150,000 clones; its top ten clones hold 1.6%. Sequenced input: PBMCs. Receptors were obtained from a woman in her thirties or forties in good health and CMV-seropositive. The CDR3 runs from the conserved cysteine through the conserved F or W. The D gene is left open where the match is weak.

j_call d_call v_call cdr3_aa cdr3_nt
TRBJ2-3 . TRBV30 CAWSISGFTDTQYF TGTGCCTGGAGTATTAGCGGATTCACAGATACGCAGTATTTT
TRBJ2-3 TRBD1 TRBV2 CASSVGQGDTDTQYF TGTGCCAGCAGTGTCGGACAGGGGGACACAGATACGCAGTATTTT
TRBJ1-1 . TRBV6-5 CASSYSSVNTEAFF TGTGCCAGCAGTTACTCGTCGGTGAACACTGAAGCTTTCTTT
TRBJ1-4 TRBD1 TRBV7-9 CASSPGQGVEVEKLFF TGTGCCAGCAGTCCGGGACAGGGAGTTGAGGTTGAAAAACTGTTTTTT
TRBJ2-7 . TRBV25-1 CASNPTGISYEQYF TGTGCCAGCAACCCTACAGGCATCTCCTACGAGCAGTACTTC
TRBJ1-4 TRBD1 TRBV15 CATSSSLQGAGEKLFF TGTGCCACCAGCAGCTCCCTACAGGGGGCAGGCGAAAAACTGTTTTTT
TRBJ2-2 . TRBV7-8 CASSLLADNTGELFF TGTGCCAGCAGCTTATTAGCGGACAACACCGGGGAGCTGTTTTTT
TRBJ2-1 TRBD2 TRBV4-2 CASSQDRTGGPPYNEQFF TGTGCCAGCAGCCAAGATAGAACGGGAGGGCCACCCTACAATGAGCAGTTCTTC
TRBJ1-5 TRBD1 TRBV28 CASRPRQGDSQPQHF TGTGCCAGCAGACCCCGGCAGGGGGATAGCCAGCCCCAGCATTTT
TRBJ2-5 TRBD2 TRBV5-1 CASSLSSSSGRRETQYF TGCGCCAGCAGCTTGTCGAGTTCTAGCGGGAGGCGGGAGACCCAGTACTTC